Each of the 29 T cell receptor beta chains below was sequenced from the same sample in a study of blood T cell repertoires in COVID-19. The assay was immunoSEQ multiplex PCR, and TCRdb's table has in-frame clones only and misses some. The sample holds 95,000 to 150,000 clones, 79% seen once. The sample comprised peripheral blood. The source is an elderly woman with acute or convalescent COVID-19.

This clone has only one observation. This sequence joins TRBV7-2 and TRBJ1-6, with D tentatively TRBD1 (5 bases). V lost 4 bases and J lost 3, with 13 bases in between. Germline V gene sequence: CDR1 SGHTA, CDR2 FQGNSA. The CDR3 is made up of 16 amino acids. For the CDR3, the DNA is TGTGCCAGCAGCTCACCCGGAGGGGACTATAATTCACCCCTCCACTTT. Amino acid sequence: CASSSPGGDYNSPLHF.

The chain carries TRBV4-3 and TRBJ1-1; the match to TRBD1 covers 10 bases. CDR1 and CDR2 (germline): LGHNA, YSLEER. V was clipped by 3 bases and J by 4 bases; unmatched bases: 5. The CDR3 length is 15 residues. The CDR3 loop reads CASSQYRDRGTEAFF. The CDR3 DNA is TGCGCCAGCAGCCAGTACCGGGACAGGGGCACTGAAGCTTTCTTT.

This sequence joins TRBV6-2 or TRBV6-3 and TRBJ2-4; TRBD2 agrees at 11 bases. The CDR3 sequence is 19 residues long. Germline V gives CDR1 MNHEY, CDR2 SVGEGT. The V and J ends lost 6 bases and 5 bases, in that order; junction bases with no gene match: 18. The CDR3 DNA reads as TGTGCCAGCAGCCGCGGGGGTAGCGGGAGGGTCCCGGGCCAAAACATTCAGTACTTC. It is translated as CASSRGGSGRVPGQNIQYF.

J is TRBJ2-3 and V is TRBV2, with 8 nucleotides matching TRBD1. Trimming at V came to 11 bases and at J to 0 bases, leaving 4 bases not matched to a gene. Germline-derived CDR1 and CDR2 are SNHLY and FYNNEI. This CDR3 contains 13 residues. The CDR3 sequence is CAGRTGSTDTQYF. In nucleotides, the CDR3 is TGTGCCGGCCGGACAGGGAGCACAGATACGCAGTATTTT.

The V gene is TRBV6-5, the J gene TRBJ1-1, with 7 bases aligning to TRBD1. V lost 6 bases to trimming and J lost 4 bases; unmatched junction nucleotides: 8. Germline V gene data show CDR1 as MNHEY and CDR2 as SVGAGI. This CDR3 spans 14 amino acids. CDR3 sequence reads: CASRPDRAPTEAFF. In DNA form, the CDR3 reads TGTGCCAGCAGGCCCGACAGGGCCCCCACTGAAGCTTTCTTT.

V and J are TRBV19 and TRBJ1-5, with D possibly being TRBD1 (6 bases). Germline CDR1 LNHDA, CDR2 SQIVND (reference sequence). The CDR3 runs to 14 residues. The germline V and J ends were trimmed by 8 bases and 1 base, with 12 bases remaining between them. The CDR3 spells CASDAGASNQPQHF. The CDR3 DNA reads as TGTGCCAGTGACGCAGGGGCCAGCAATCAGCCCCAGCATTTT. The whole variable domain, filled in from reference TRBV19 and TRBJ1-5, reads DGGITQSPKYLFRKEGQNVTLSCEQNLNHDAMYWYRQDPGQGLRLIYYSQIVNDFQKGDIAEGYSVSREKKESFPLTVTSAQKNPTAFYLCASDAGASNQPQHFGDGTRLSIL.

The genes are TRBV29-1 and TRBJ2-7; TRBD2 aligns across 10 bases. CDR3 size: 16 residues. The J segment lost 0 bases and the V segment lost 0 bases, leaving 5 bases of the junction unmatched. Germline CDR1 SQVTM, CDR2 ANQGSEA. CDR3 loop: CSVEDSGGTGSYEQYF. For the CDR3, the DNA is TGCAGCGTTGAAGATAGCGGGGGGACTGGCTCCTACGAGCAGTACTTC.

The chain carries TRBV30 and TRBJ1-3, with D tentatively TRBD1 (5 bases). The length of the CDR3 is 13 residues. V was shortened by 2 bases and J by 8 bases, with 13 bases between the two germline ends. The V gene's germline CDR1 is GTSNPN and CDR2 SVGIG (reference sequence). In nucleotides, the CDR3 is TGTGCCTGGAGTCCAGGGAATTTGGACACCATATATTTT. Its translation: CAWSPGNLDTIYF. Looking up the rest from reference TRBV30 and TRBJ1-3 gives the full variable domain: SQTIHQWPATLVQPVGSPLSLECTVEGTSNPNLYWYRQAAGRGLQLLFYSVGIGQISSEVPQNLSASRPQDRQFILSSKKLLLSDSGFYLCAWSPGNLDTIYFGEGSWLTVV.

V and J are TRBV15 and TRBJ1-1, with D possibly TRBD1 on 5 matching bases. Germline-derived CDR1 and CDR2 are LNHNV and YYDKDF (reference sequence). V was trimmed by 7 bases and J by 1 base, leaving 22 bases between them. This CDR3 is built from 17 residues. The CDR3 sequence is CATKWCLTVIPNTEAFF. The DNA of the CDR3 is TGTGCCACCAAGTGGTGCCTGACAGTAATCCCGAACACTGAAGCTTTCTTT.

The chain joins TRBV9 to TRBJ1-1; weak D call: TRBD1 (5 bases). V was pared by 4 bases and J by 1 base, with 11 bases between. The CDR3 loop spans 14 amino acids. CDR1 and CDR2 from the germline V gene are SGDLS and YYNGEE. CDR3 sequence (DNA): TGTGCCAGCAGCTCCTCCGACAGGAACACTGAAGCTTTCTTT. Encoded protein: CASSSSDRNTEAFF.

This clone was detected once. The CDR3 loop is CASSNTGSVIYF. The CDR3 DNA is TGTGCCAGCAGTAATACAGGGTCAGTGATATATTTT. The chain joins TRBV12-3 or TRBV12-4 to TRBJ1-3; tentatively, D is TRBD1 (6 bases). The CDR3 is 12 residues long. Trimming pared 5 bases from V and 13 bases from J, leaving 15 bases between.

This chain uses TRBV12-3 or TRBV12-4 with TRBJ1-1; D is uncertain. The V gene lost 3 bases and the J gene lost 1 base, with 6 bases spanning the gap. This CDR3 spans 13 amino acids. The CDR3 protein is CASSFYRNTEAFF. CDR3 sequence (DNA): TGTGCCAGCAGTTTCTATCGGAACACTGAAGCTTTCTTT.

The rearrangement uses TRBV6-6 and TRBJ1-1; D might be TRBD1 (5 bases). This CDR3 contains 14 residues. Trimming shortened V by 11 bases and J by 0 bases, and 16 bases separated the two germline ends. Germline V gene sequence: CDR1 MNHNY, CDR2 SVGAGI (reference sequence). The CDR3 DNA reads as TGTGCCTCCCGGACAAGGAGCTTGAACACTGAAGCTTTCTTT. Translating gives CASRTRSLNTEAFF.

This sequence joins TRBV19 and TRBJ2-1, with 8 bases identical to TRBD1. The CDR3 spans 21 residues. Trimming at V came to 1 base and at J to 5 bases, leaving 22 bases not matched to a gene. Germline V gene lookup returns CDR1 LNHDA and CDR2 SQIVND (reference sequence). The CDR3 spells CASSIVGQEGLTRPRNNEQFF. CDR3 DNA sequence: TGTGCCAGTAGTATAGTGGGACAGGAAGGTTTGACTAGACCCCGAAACAATGAGCAGTTCTTC.

The V and J genes are TRBV25-1 and TRBJ1-1; D gene ambiguous. CDR1 and CDR2 (germline): MGHDK, SYGVNS. V lost 7 bases and J 1 base, leaving 10 bases between the germline ends. This CDR3 contains 13 residues. The CDR3 spells CASTYQENTEAFF. In DNA, the CDR3 is TGTGCCAGCACTTATCAGGAGAACACTGAAGCTTTCTTT.

The chain combines TRBV6-4 with TRBJ1-2; 7 bases map to TRBD1. V was clipped by 7 bases and J by 3 bases; unmatched bases: 11. The CDR3 spans 15 residues. The germline gives CDR1 MRHNA, CDR2 SNTAGT. The chain's CDR3 is CASTPAVGGYYGYTF. CDR3 bases: TGTGCCAGCACTCCCGCGGTAGGGGGCTACTATGGCTACACCTTC.

The rearrangement joins TRBV15 to TRBJ1-2, with D possibly being TRBD1 (6 bases). V was shortened by 9 bases and J by 3 bases, with 11 bases between the two germline ends. The CDR3 runs 12 residues. Germline CDR1 reads LNHNV; CDR2 reads YYDKDF (reference sequence). CDR3 sequence: CATGGEDYGYTF. The CDR3 nucleotides read TGTGCCACAGGGGGGGAGGACTATGGCTACACCTTC.

This sequence joins TRBV5-1 and TRBJ2-3; TRBD1 aligns across 8 bases. The CDR3 spans 15 residues. J was trimmed by 5 bases and V by 0 bases; bases with no gene match: 5. The germline gives CDR1 SGHRS, CDR2 YFSETQ. CDR3 sequence: CASSLEGQVIDTQYF. DNA for the CDR3: TGCGCCAGCAGCTTGGAGGGACAGGTAATAGATACGCAGTATTTT.

This clone was seen only a few times. The CDR3 DNA reads TGTGCCAGCATGGAGGGACTAGCGGACAATGAGCAGTTCTTC. This codes for CASMEGLADNEQFF. The chain employs TRBV2 and TRBJ2-1; 11 nucleotides match TRBD2. The CDR3 loop spans 14 amino acids. Trimming at V came to 7 bases and at J to 5 bases, leaving 4 bases not matched to a gene. The V gene's germline CDR1 is SNHLY and CDR2 FYNNEI.

This clone showed up just once. In DNA form, the CDR3 reads TGTGCCAGCAGTCGAAGAGGGGGAGCTAATGAAAAACTGTTTTTT. This encodes CASSRRGGANEKLFF. V gene TRBV5-5 combines with J gene TRBJ1-4; a weak D match, TRBD1 (6 bases). The CDR3 has 15 amino acids. From germline, CDR1 is SGHKS and CDR2 YYEKEE (reference sequence). Trimming cost V 5 bases and J 3 bases, with 14 bases left between them.

As to this clone: Its ends do not fully match the called genes, so a read error is possible. The rearrangement uses TRBV7-7 and TRBJ2-3, with D perhaps TRBD1 (6 bases). CDR1 and CDR2 from the germline V gene are SSHAT and FNYEAQ (reference sequence). The length of the CDR3 is 14 residues. The CDR3 bases are TGTGCTAGCAGCTTAACAGGGCCCACAGATACGCAGTATTTT. Protein: CASSLTGPTDTQYF.

This clone was found a few times. The V and J genes are TRBV6-2 or TRBV6-3 and TRBJ1-5; no reliable D call. Looked up from germline, CDR1 is MNHEY and CDR2 is SVGEGT. The CDR3 runs 12 residues. V lost 5 bases and J lost 11, with 13 bases in between. In DNA, the CDR3 is TGTGCCAGCAGTCCCCCGGGTTTCGCCCAGCATTTT. This translates into CASSPPGFAQHF.

This chain uses TRBV3-1 (or the pseudogene TRBV3-2) with TRBJ1-5; no clear D gene. CDR1 LGHDT and CDR2 YNNKEL come from the germline V gene (reference sequence). This CDR3 contains 13 residues. The ends were cut back, 4 bases at V and 5 bases at J, with 9 bases in the middle. The CDR3 region is CASSRQEDQPQHF. Written as DNA, the CDR3 is TGTGCCAGCAGCCGACAAGAAGATCAGCCCCAGCATTTT.

V is TRBV6-2 or TRBV6-3 and J is TRBJ2-7; D ambiguous. The CDR3 runs 13 residues. The V end was cut by 2 bases, the J end by 0 bases, with 5 bases between. In germline, CDR1 is MNHEY, CDR2 SVGEGT. In DNA, the CDR3 is TGTGCCAGCAGTTACCGCAGCTCCTACGAGCAGTACTTC. It is translated as CASSYRSSYEQYF.

This clone came up a few times. The V and J genes are TRBV2 and TRBJ1-5; 12 bases fit TRBD1. Germline V gene data show CDR1 as SNHLY and CDR2 as FYNNEI. The CDR3 runs to 16 residues. The ends lost 3 bases at V and 4 bases at J; junction bases unmatched: 4. In DNA form, the CDR3 reads TGTGCCAGCAGTGAGGAGGGACAGGGGGCGAATCAGCCCCAGCATTTT. Amino acid sequence: CASSEEGQGANQPQHF.

The chain employs TRBV19 and TRBJ1-1, with TRBD1 identical over 7 bases. CDR3 length: 15 residues. Germline V gives CDR1 LNHDA, CDR2 SQIVND (reference sequence). V gave up 9 bases and J gave up 7 bases; unmatched junction bases: 17. CDR3 region: CASSIPGQTLYEAFF. CDR3 nucleotides: TGTGCCAGCTCTATACCGGGACAGACCCTTTATGAAGCTTTCTTT.

This chain's CDR3 is CASSLHGIGNNEQFF. DNA for the CDR3: TGCGCCAGCAGCTTGCACGGGATAGGTAACAATGAGCAGTTCTTC. The rearrangement joins TRBV5-1 to TRBJ2-1, with a tentative D call TRBD2 (5 bases). The CDR3 is 15 residues long. The V gene's germline CDR1 is SGHRS and CDR2 YFSETQ. With 1 base removed from V and 5 bases from J, the gap between germline ends came to 13 bases.

This chain uses TRBV7-2 with TRBJ2-7; 8 bases fit TRBD1. The CDR3 contains 14 residues. Germline assignment: CDR1 SGHTA and CDR2 FQGNSA. V lost 4 bases to trimming and J lost 4 bases; unmatched junction nucleotides: 6. CDR3 protein: CASSSTGEAYEQYF. The CDR3 DNA follows: TGTGCCAGCAGCTCGACAGGGGAGGCTTACGAGCAGTACTTC.

The chain recombines TRBV6-5 with TRBJ2-7; D not certain. The V end lost 3 bases, the J end lost 3 bases, and 12 bases lay between the germline ends. The CDR3 is 14 residues long. Germline V CDR1 and CDR2: MNHEY, SVGAGI. The CDR3 sequence is CASSYGQTYYEQYF. CDR3 sequence (DNA): TGTGCCAGCAGTTATGGGCAGACATACTACGAGCAGTACTTC.